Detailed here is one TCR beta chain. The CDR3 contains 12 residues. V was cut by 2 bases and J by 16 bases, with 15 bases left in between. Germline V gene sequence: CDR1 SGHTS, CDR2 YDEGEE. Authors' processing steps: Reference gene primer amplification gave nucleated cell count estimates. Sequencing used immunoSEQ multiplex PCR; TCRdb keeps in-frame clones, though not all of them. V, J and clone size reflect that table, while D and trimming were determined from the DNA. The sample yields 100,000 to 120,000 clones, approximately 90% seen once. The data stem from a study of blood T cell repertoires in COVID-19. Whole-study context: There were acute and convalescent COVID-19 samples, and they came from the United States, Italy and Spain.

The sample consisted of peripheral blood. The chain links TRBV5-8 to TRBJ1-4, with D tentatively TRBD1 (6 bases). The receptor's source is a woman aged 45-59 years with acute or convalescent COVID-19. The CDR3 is CASSFHRAGGFF. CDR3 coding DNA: TGTGCCAGCAGCTTCCACAGGGCTGGGGGGTTTTTT.